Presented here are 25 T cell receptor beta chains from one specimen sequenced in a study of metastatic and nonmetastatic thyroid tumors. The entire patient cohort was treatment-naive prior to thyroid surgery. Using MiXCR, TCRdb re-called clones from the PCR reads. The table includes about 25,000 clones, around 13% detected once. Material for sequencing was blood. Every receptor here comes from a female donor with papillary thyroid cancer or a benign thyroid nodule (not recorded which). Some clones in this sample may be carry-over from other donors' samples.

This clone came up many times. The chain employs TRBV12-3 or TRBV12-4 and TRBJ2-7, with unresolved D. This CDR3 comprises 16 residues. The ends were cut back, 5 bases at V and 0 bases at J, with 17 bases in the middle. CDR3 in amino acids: CASSGPRSPGSYEQYF. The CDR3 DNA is TGTGCCAGCAGTGGGCCGCGCAGCCCGGGCTCCTACGAGCAGTACTTC.

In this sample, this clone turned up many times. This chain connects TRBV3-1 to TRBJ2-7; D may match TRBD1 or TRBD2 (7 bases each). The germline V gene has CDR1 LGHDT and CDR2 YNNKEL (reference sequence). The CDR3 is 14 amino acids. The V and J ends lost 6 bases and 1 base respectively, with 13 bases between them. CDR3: CASRGGTASYEQYF. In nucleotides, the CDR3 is TGTGCCAGCAGGGGAGGGACAGCTTCCTACGAGCAGTACTTC.

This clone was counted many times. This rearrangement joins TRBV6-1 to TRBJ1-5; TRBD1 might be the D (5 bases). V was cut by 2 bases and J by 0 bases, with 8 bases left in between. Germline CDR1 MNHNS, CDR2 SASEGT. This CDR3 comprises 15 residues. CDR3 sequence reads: CASSEWRGSNQPQHF. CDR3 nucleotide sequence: TGTGCCAGCAGTGAATGGAGGGGTAGCAATCAGCCCCAGCATTTT.

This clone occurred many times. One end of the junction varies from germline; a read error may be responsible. In DNA form, the CDR3 reads TGTGCCAGCAGTCTAAACCTAGGCGGACAAGGGACCCAGTACTTC. It codes for CASSLNLGGQGTQYF. The chain uses TRBV6-2 or TRBV6-3 and TRBJ2-5, with D possibly being TRBD1 (5 bases). Germline loops: CDR1 MNHEY, CDR2 SVGEGT. The CDR3 is made up of 15 amino acids.

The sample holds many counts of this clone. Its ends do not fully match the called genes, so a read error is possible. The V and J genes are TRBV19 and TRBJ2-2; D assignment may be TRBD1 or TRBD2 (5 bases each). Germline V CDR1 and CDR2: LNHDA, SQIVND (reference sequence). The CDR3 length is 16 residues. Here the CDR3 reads CASSSKGRDARGELFF. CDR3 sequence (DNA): TGTGCCAGCAGTAGTAAGGGCCGGGACGCGAGAGGGGAGCTGTTTTTT.

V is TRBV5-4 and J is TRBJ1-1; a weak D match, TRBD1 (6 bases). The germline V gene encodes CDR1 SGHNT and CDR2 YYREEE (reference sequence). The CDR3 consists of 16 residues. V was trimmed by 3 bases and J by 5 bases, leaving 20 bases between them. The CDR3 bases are TGTGCCAGCAGCTCCGAGGGGGGGCGGGTCAGAACTGAAGCTTTCTTT. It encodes CASSSEGGRVRTEAFF.

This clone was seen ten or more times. The CDR3 spells CATSDPQGWVYNEQFF. CDR3 sequence (DNA): TGTGCCACCAGTGATCCACAGGGGTGGGTTTACAATGAGCAGTTCTTC. The chain employs TRBV24-1 and TRBJ2-1, with 7 bases that match TRBD1. The CDR3 is 16 amino acids. CDR1 is KGHDR and CDR2 is SFDVKD in the germline V gene. V lost 3 bases to trimming and J lost 4 bases; unmatched junction nucleotides: 8.

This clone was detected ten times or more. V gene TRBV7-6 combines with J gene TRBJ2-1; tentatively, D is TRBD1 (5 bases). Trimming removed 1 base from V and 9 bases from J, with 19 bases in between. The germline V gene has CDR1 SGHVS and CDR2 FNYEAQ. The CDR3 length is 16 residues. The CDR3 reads CASSLGQTSSLFEQFF. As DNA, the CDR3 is TGTGCCAGCAGCTTAGGACAGACTTCCTCCCTCTTTGAGCAGTTCTTC.

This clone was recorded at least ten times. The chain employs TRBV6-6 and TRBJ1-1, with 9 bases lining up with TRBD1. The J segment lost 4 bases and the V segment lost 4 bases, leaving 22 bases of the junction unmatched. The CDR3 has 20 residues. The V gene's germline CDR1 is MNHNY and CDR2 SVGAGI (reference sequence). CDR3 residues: CASSSLTPGQGTGVGTEAFF. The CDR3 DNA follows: TGTGCCAGCAGTTCTCTTACCCCGGGACAGGGAACAGGGGTGGGCACTGAAGCTTTCTTT.

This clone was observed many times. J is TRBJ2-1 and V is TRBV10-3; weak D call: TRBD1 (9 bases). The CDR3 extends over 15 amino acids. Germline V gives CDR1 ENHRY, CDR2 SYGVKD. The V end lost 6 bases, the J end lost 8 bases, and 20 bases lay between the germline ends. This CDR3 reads CAISAGGQGRDEQFF. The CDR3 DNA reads TGTGCCATCAGCGCGGGGGGACAGGGACGCGATGAGCAGTTCTTC.

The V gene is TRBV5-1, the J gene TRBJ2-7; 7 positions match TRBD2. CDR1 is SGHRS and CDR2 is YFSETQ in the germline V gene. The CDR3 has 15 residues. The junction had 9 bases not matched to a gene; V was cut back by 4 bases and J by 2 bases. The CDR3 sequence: CASSDTSVFTYEQYF. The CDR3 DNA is TGCGCCAGCAGCGATACTAGCGTTTTCACCTACGAGCAGTACTTC.

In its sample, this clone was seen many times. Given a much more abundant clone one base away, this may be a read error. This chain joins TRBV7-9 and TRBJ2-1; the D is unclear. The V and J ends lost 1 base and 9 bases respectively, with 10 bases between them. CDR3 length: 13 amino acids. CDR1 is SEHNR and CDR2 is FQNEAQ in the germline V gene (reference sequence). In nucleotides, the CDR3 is TGTGCCAGCAGCTTAGATGGCAACAGTGAGCAGTTCTTC. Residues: CASSLDGNSEQFF.

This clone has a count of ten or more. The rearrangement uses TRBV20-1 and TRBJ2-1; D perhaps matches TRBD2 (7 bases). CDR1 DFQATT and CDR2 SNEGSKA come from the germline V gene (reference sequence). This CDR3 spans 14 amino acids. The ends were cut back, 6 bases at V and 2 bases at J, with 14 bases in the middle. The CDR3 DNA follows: TGCAGTGCCGAGGCGGGGGCCCCCTACAATGAGCAGTTCTTC. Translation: CSAEAGAPYNEQFF.

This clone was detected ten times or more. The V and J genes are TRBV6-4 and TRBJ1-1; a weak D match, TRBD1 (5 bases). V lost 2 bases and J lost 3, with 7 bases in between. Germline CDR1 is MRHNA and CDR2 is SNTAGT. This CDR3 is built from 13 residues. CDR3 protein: CASSDRGDTEAFF. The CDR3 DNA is TGTGCCAGCAGTGACAGGGGAGACACTGAAGCTTTCTTT.

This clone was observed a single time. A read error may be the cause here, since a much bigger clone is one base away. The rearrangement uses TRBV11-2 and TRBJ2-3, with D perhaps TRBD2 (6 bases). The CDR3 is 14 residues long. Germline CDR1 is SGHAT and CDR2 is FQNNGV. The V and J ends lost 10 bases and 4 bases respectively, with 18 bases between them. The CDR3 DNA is TGTGCCAACACCCCAGGGACTTACGCAGATACGCAGTATTTT. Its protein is CANTPGTYADTQYF.

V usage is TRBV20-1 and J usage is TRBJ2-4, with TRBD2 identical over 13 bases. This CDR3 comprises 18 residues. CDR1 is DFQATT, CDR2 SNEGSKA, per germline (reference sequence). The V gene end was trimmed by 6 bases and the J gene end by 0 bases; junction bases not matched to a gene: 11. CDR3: CSARTSGRHPVAKNIQYF. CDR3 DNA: TGCAGTGCCCGGACTAGCGGGAGACACCCGGTAGCCAAAAACATTCAGTACTTC.

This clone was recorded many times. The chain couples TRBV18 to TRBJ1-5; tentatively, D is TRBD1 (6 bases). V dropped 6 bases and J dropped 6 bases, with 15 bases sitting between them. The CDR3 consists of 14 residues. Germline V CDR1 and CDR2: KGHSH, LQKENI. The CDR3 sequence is CASSYREEGQPQHF. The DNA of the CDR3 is TGTGCCAGCTCTTACAGGGAGGAGGGTCAGCCCCAGCATTTT.

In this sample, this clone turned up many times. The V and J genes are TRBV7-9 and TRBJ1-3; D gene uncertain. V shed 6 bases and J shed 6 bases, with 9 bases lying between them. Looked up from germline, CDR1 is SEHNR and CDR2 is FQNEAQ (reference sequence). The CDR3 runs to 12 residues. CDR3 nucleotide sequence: TGTGCCAGCAGGGAAACAGCAAACACCATATATTTT. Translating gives CASRETANTIYF.

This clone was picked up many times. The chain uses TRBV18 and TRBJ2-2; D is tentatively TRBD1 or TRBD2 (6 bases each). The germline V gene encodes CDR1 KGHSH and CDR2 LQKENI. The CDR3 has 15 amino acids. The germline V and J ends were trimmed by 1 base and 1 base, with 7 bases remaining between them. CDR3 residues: CASSPQGGNTGELFF. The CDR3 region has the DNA TGTGCCAGCTCACCACAGGGGGGGAACACCGGGGAGCTGTTTTTT.

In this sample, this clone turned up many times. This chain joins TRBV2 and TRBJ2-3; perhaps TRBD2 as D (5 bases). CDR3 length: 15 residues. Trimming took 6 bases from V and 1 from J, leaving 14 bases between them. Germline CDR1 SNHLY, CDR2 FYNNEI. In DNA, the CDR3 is TGTGCCAGCAGACCCGGGGTAGTAGGCACAGATACGCAGTATTTT. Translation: CASRPGVVGTDTQYF.

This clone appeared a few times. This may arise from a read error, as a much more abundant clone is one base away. The CDR3 DNA sequence: TGTGCCAGCTCACTCCTCCTCGAGACCCAGTGCTTC. Translating gives CASSLLLETQCF. The gene calls are TRBV18 and TRBJ2-5, with unresolved D. From germline, CDR1 is KGHSH and CDR2 LQKENI. The CDR3 runs 12 residues.

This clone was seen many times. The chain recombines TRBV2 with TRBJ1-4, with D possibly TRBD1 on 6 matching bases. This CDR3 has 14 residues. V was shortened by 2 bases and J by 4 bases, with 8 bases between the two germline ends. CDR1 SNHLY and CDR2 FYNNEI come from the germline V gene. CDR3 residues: CASSELQGNEKLFF. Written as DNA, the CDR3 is TGTGCCAGCAGTGAATTACAGGGTAATGAAAAACTGTTTTTT.

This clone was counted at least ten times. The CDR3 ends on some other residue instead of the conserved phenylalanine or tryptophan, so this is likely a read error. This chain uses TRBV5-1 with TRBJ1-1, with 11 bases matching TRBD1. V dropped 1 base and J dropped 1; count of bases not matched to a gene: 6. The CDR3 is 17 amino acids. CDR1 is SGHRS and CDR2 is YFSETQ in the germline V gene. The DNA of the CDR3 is TGCGCCAGCAGCTTGTTTCGGACAGGGGGCCGGAACACTGAAGCTTTCTCT. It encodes CASSLFRTGGRNTEAFS.

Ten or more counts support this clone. The CDR3 reads CASSQTQGQTKAFF. The CDR3 DNA is TGTGCCAGCAGCCAAACCCAAGGACAGACTAAAGCTTTCTTT. The V gene is TRBV3-1, the J gene TRBJ1-1, with a tentative D call TRBD1 (6 bases). Trimming took off 2 bases at V and 9 bases at J, with 16 bases between the two ends. Germline assignment: CDR1 LGHDT and CDR2 YNNKEL (reference sequence). CDR3 length: 14 residues.

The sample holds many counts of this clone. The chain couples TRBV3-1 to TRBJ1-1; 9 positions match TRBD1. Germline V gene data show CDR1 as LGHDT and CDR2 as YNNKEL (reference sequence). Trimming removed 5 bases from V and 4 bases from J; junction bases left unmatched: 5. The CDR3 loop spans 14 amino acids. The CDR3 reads CASSTGGRGTEAFF. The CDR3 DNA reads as TGTGCCAGCAGCACAGGGGGCCGCGGCACTGAAGCTTTCTTT.